This T cell receptor beta chain was captured by sequencing in a study of blood T cell repertoires in COVID-19 (dated by TCRdb to the early 2020s). General notes on the study: Collaborator samples came from the United States, Italy and Spain and covered acute and convalescent phases of COVID-19. The prospective study material was composed of cDNA or gDNA derived from T cells, B-cell-depleted T cells, or PBMCs. Subjects who had been exposed to COVID-19, were actively infected with it, or had recovered from it provided the deeply sampled blood TCRbeta repertoires that made up the dataset. The repertoires were released in a freely available public database meant as a resource for research on the immune response to SARS-CoV-2. Samples came from the ongoing ImmuneRACE study (first 160 participants) plus 1,254 subjects from 6 global collaborators. Nearly every sample came with metadata listing a de-identified subject ID, COVID-19 status, age in years and sex. HLA class I and class II types, where available, came from metadata supplied by the sample provider rather than from assay-based typing. Overall study results and their limits: Clinical and demographic metadata were provided uncurated, with the amount varying by source and participant.

The CDR3 measures 19 amino acids from cysteine to phenylalanine. The CDR3 DNA has 57 bases and is translated from base 1. V drops 3 bases and J drops 4 bases, leaving 25 bases in between. From a lookup of the germline V gene (reference sequence), CDR1 and CDR2 are DFQATT and SNEGSKA. TCRbeta CDR3 regions were amplified from genomic DNA using the immunoSEQ Assay, a bias-controlled multiplex PCR. As for the original processing: The number of nucleated cells in each sample was estimated by amplification of reference gene primers within the assay. To quantify the absolute abundance of each unique TCRbeta CDR3 rearrangement, sequence reads were collapsed and filtered. For each sample, productive Simpson clonality was calculated by taking the square root of Simpson's diversity index across productive rearrangements. What TCRdb holds here is the immuneACCESS table cut down to in-frame rearrangements. Part of the clones is not present; checked against another copy, under half of the missing clones reflect an unresolved V gene, and the others are unexplained. The V and J calls and the clone size are those of that table, but D and trimming were determined from the DNA. The sample table holds 80,000 or so clones, of which about nine tenths were seen once. The top ten clonotypes cover approximately 1.9% of the sample.

Details on this clone: It has no known antigen specificity. Base quality data are lacking; no much larger clone is found one base away.

Each collaborating institution followed its own protocols to collect whole blood in K2EDTA tubes. For TCRbeta analysis, collaborators shipped samples in one of three forms: frozen whole blood, isolated PBMCs, or DNA extracted from either of those sample types. The sequenced sample was peripheral blood. The chain is encoded by TRBV20-1 joined to TRBJ2-6, with a weak D call of TRBD1 (5 bases match). The TCR originated in a woman aged 55-75 years with acute or convalescent COVID-19. The CDR3 protein: CSASGAPDARIGGANVLTF. The DNA reads as follows: TGCAGTGCTAGTGGGGCCCCTGACGCCCGGATAGGCGGGGCCAACGTCCTGACTTTC.